Listed here are 15 T cell receptor beta chains from one sample, sequenced in a study of cytomegalovirus exposure and HLA in healthy donors. Amplification used 60 Vbeta primers and 13 Jbeta primers. The repertoire was sequenced with immunoSEQ multiplex PCR; TCRdb's copy has only in-frame clones and lacks some. This repertoire shows about 120,000 clones, roughly three quarters found once; its top ten account for roughly 12%. The sample comprised PBMCs. The receptors were gathered from a middle-aged woman in good health and CMV-seropositive.

The rearrangement links TRBV29-1 to TRBJ2-7; weak D call: TRBD1 (5 bases). V lost 7 bases and J lost 2, with 15 bases in between. The CDR3 covers 13 residues. CDR1 SQVTM and CDR2 ANQGSEA come from the germline V gene. The CDR3 region has the DNA TGCAGCGCCCAAAAGGGGATTACCTACGAGCAGTACTTC. It encodes CSAQKGITYEQYF.

The chain couples TRBV18 to TRBJ1-1; the match to TRBD1 covers 9 bases. The junction had 5 bases not matched to a gene; V was cut back by 7 bases and J by 2 bases. This CDR3 spans 14 amino acids. Per germline, CDR1 KGHSH and CDR2 LQKENI. Written as DNA, the CDR3 is TGTGCCAGCTTCCCGGGACAGGGAAACACTGAAGCTTTCTTT. It yields the protein CASFPGQGNTEAFF.

The V and J genes are TRBV11-2 and TRBJ1-3; TRBD1 matches at 8 bases. Germline CDR1 reads SGHAT; CDR2 reads FQNNGV. The CDR3 extends over 17 amino acids. V lost 3 bases and J lost 0; bases outside the gene matches: 7. The CDR3 DNA is TGTGCCAGCAGCTTTGGACAGGGCTACCTCTCTGGAAACACCATATATTTT. It translates to CASSFGQGYLSGNTIYF.

This chain joins TRBV30 and TRBJ2-7, with a tentative D call TRBD1 (6 bases). Germline V gene data show CDR1 as GTSNPN and CDR2 as SVGIG (reference sequence). Deletions cut 5 bases from V and 7 bases from J, with 21 bases between. The CDR3 covers 14 residues. This CDR3 reads CAWLRQGPLGEQYF. The CDR3 DNA is TGTGCCTGGTTACGGCAGGGGCCCTTGGGAGAGCAGTACTTC.

This rearrangement joins TRBV5-1 to TRBJ2-3; TRBD2 agrees at 9 bases. The CDR3 has 16 residues. Looked up from germline, CDR1 is SGHRS and CDR2 is YFSETQ. With 0 bases clipped from V and 5 bases from J, the junction kept 7 bases outside the gene matches. DNA of the CDR3: TGCGCCAGCAGCTTGGATGGCGGGGGGGCCGGAGATACGCAGTATTTT. Protein product: CASSLDGGGAGDTQYF.

The chain recombines TRBV6-5 with TRBJ2-7; no firm D call. In germline, CDR1 is MNHEY, CDR2 SVGAGI. Trimming took off 4 bases at V and 0 bases at J, with 13 bases between the two ends. There are 15 residues in the CDR3. The CDR3 spells CASSFWASASYEQYF. The CDR3 bases are TGTGCCAGCAGTTTCTGGGCCTCAGCCTCCTACGAGCAGTACTTC.

The chain links TRBV7-9 to TRBJ2-2; D may be TRBD1 (5 bases). This CDR3 region has 17 residues. V lost 6 bases and J 3 bases, leaving 20 bases between the germline ends. Germline V lookup: CDR1 SEHNR, CDR2 FQNEAQ (reference sequence). The CDR3 DNA reads as TGTGCCAGCAGGGGGCCAGGGTATGGCCACGACACCGGGGAGCTGTTTTTT. Its protein is CASRGPGYGHDTGELFF.

The rearrangement links TRBV18 to TRBJ1-3, with D tentatively TRBD1 (5 bases). The CDR3 loop spans 16 amino acids. Trimming took 4 bases from V and 0 from J, leaving 13 bases between them. Germline lookup yields CDR1 KGHSH and CDR2 LQKENI. Written as DNA, the CDR3 is TGTGCCAGCTCACTCCAACAGGAGAGCTCTGGAAACACCATATATTTT. It yields the protein CASSLQQESSGNTIYF.

The rearrangement uses TRBV5-1 and TRBJ2-1; D is perhaps TRBD2 (6 bases). Trimming took 1 base from V and 2 from J, leaving 16 bases between them. Germline V CDR1 and CDR2: SGHRS, YFSETQ. This CDR3 spans 17 amino acids. In DNA form, the CDR3 reads TGCGCCAGCAGCTTGTCATCTGGGAGGTTAGCCTACAATGAGCAGTTCTTC. It is translated as CASSLSSGRLAYNEQFF.

CDR3 nucleotides: TGCAGCGTTCAGGGGGCATCAAACACTGAAGCTTTCTTT. Its protein is CSVQGASNTEAFF. The genes are TRBV29-1 and TRBJ1-1; 8 positions match TRBD1. The CDR3 is 13 amino acids. Trimming at V came to 5 bases and at J to 2 bases, leaving 4 bases not matched to a gene. CDR1 is SQVTM, CDR2 ANQGSEA, per germline.

The chain combines TRBV2 with TRBJ1-4, with TRBD1 matching over 7 bases. With V trimmed by 4 bases and J by 0 bases, 2 bases remained unmatched. Per germline, CDR1 SNHLY and CDR2 FYNNEI. The CDR3 extends over 15 amino acids. The CDR3: CASSGDRATNEKLFF. CDR3 in DNA: TGTGCCAGCAGTGGTGACAGGGCAACTAATGAAAAACTGTTTTTT. The variable domain in full, completed from reference TRBV2 and TRBJ1-4, reads EPEVTQTPSHQVTQMGQEVILRCVPISNHLYFYWYRQILGQKVEFLVSFYNNEISEKSEIFDDQFSVERPDGSNFTLKIRSTKLEDSAMYFCASSGDRATNEKLFFGSGTQLSVL.

The chain links TRBV29-1 to TRBJ1-3, with a weak D call TRBD1 (5 bases). Trimming pared 4 bases from V and 8 bases from J, leaving 18 bases between. The germline V gene has CDR1 SQVTM and CDR2 ANQGSEA. The CDR3 totals 14 residues. The CDR3 DNA follows: TGCAGCGTTGGTCAGGGTGAGGTCATGGACACCATATATTTT. It translates to CSVGQGEVMDTIYF.

This CDR3 is CASRTSLTGLEGYTF. DNA for the CDR3: TGTGCCAGCAGAACCTCCCTTACCGGTTTAGAGGGCTACACCTTC. The rearrangement links TRBV6-1 to TRBJ1-2; no firm D call. This CDR3 region has 15 residues. Germline V CDR1 and CDR2: MNHNS, SASEGT. Deletions cut 6 bases from V and 8 bases from J, with 22 bases between.

The chain has TRBV4-1 and TRBJ2-5; D not certain. This CDR3 contains 14 residues. With 0 bases removed from V and 1 base from J, the gap between germline ends came to 6 bases. Germline V gene sequence: CDR1 MGHRA, CDR2 YSYEKL. DNA for the CDR3: TGCGCCAGCAGCCAAGATTCGAGCCAAGAGACCCAGTACTTC. This encodes CASSQDSSQETQYF.

CDR3 residues: CASSSYRTAPRGEQFF. The CDR3, as DNA: TGTGCCAGCAGCTCCTATCGGACAGCCCCACGTGGTGAGCAGTTCTTC. The rearrangement joins TRBV11-2 to TRBJ2-1; maybe TRBD1 (6 bases). CDR1 is SGHAT, CDR2 FQNNGV, per germline. This CDR3 has 16 residues. V was cut by 4 bases and J by 9 bases, with 22 bases left in between.